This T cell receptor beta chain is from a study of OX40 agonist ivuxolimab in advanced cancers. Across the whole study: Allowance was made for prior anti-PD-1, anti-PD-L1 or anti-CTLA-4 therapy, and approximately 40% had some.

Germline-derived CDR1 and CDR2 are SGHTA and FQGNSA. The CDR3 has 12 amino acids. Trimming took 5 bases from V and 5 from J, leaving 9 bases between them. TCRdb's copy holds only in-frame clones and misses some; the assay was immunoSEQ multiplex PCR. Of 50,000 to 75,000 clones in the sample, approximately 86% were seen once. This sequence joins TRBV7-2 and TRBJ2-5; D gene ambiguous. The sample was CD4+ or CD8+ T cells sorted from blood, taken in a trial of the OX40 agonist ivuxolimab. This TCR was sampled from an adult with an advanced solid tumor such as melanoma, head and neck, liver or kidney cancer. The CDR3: CASSHPAETQYF. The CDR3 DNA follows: TGTGCCAGCAGCCACCCCGCGGAGACCCAGTACTTC.